This note documents a single TCR beta chain sequence. The data originate from a study of blood T cell repertoires in COVID-19. There are 12 residues in the CDR3. Per the germline V gene, CDR1 is MNHEY and CDR2 is SMNVEV (reference sequence). Trimming took off 6 bases at V and 8 bases at J, with 13 bases between the two ends. Some clones are missing from TCRdb's copy, which holds only in-frame ones; the method was immunoSEQ multiplex PCR. The sample includes about 240,000 clones, more than 75% of them seen just once. V gene TRBV27 combines with J gene TRBJ1-2; D ambiguous. The source of this sequence is an elderly man with acute or convalescent COVID-19. Sequencing was done on a sample of peripheral blood. The CDR3 bases are TGTGCCAGCAGCCCCCGGATCGGGGGCTACACCTTC. This codes for CASSPRIGGYTF.